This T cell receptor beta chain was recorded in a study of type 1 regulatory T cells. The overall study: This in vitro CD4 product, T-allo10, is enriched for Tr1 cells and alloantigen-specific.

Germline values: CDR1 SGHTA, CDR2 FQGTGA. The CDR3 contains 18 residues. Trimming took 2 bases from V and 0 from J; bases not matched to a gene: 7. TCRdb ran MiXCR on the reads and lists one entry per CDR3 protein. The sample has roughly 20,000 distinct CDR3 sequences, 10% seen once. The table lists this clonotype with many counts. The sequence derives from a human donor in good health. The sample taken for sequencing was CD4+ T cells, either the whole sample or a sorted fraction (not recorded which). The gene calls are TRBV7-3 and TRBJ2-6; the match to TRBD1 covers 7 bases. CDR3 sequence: CASSLWNRGRSGANVLTF. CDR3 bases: TGTGCCAGCAGCTTATGGAACAGGGGCCGCTCTGGGGCCAACGTCCTGACTTTC.